These 26 T cell receptor beta chains came from one sample sequenced in a study of T cell responses to AZD1222 COVID-19 vaccine. Here immunoSEQ multiplex PCR was the method, and the copy in TCRdb shows in-frame clones only, minus some. This repertoire shows approximately 150,000 clones, about 89% found once; its top ten account for 1.5% to 2%. The sequencing used peripheral blood, collected on day 0 of AZD1222 vaccination. These receptors all stem from an adult in good health.

The rearrangement links TRBV7-9 to TRBJ1-2; no definite D call. The CDR3 length is 14 residues. Germline values: CDR1 SEHNR, CDR2 FQNEAQ (reference sequence). The germline V and J ends were trimmed by 4 bases and 4 bases, with 13 bases remaining between them. DNA of the CDR3: TGTGCCAGCAGCTCTCCCAACCGGGGCTATGGCTACACCTTC. Its translation: CASSSPNRGYGYTF. The full variable domain, completed using reference TRBV7-9 and TRBJ1-2, is DTGVSQNPRHKITKRGQNVTFRCDPISEHNRLYWYRQTLGQGPEFLTYFQNEAQLEKSRLLSDRFSAERPKGSFSTLEIQRTEQGDSAMYLCASSSPNRGYGYTFGSGTRLTVV.

The rearrangement joins TRBV24-1 to TRBJ2-1; D tentatively fits TRBD1 or TRBD2 (5 bases each). Germline V gene lookup returns CDR1 KGHDR and CDR2 SFDVKD. V dropped 1 base and J dropped 3 bases, with 6 bases sitting between them. The CDR3 is made up of 14 amino acids. CDR3: CATSDFGGYNEQFF. The CDR3 nucleotides read TGTGCCACCAGTGATTTTGGGGGCTACAATGAGCAGTTCTTC.

This chain joins TRBV2 and TRBJ1-4, with D possibly matching TRBD1 (6 bases). The length of the CDR3 is 13 residues. Trimming cost V 9 bases and J 5 bases, with 13 bases left between them. The germline gives CDR1 SNHLY, CDR2 FYNNEI. CDR3 residues: CARTGPRNEKLFF. As DNA, the CDR3 is TGTGCCAGAACAGGGCCTCGAAATGAAAAACTGTTTTTT.

This chain links TRBV6-2 or TRBV6-3 with TRBJ2-3; D gene ambiguous. The CDR3 loop spans 15 amino acids. V was clipped by 0 bases and J by 6 bases, with 13 bases between them. Germline CDR1 MNHEY, CDR2 SVGEGT. CDR3 bases: TGTGCCAGCAGTTACTCGGCAGGCAGCAGGGATACGCAGTATTTT. This gives the protein CASSYSAGSRDTQYF.

This sequence joins TRBV5-5 and TRBJ2-5; 10 nucleotides align to TRBD1. The trim removed 4 bases at V and 5 bases at J, leaving 11 bases unmatched. The CDR3 has 16 amino acids. Germline loops: CDR1 SGHKS, CDR2 YYEKEE (reference sequence). The CDR3 DNA is TGTGCCAGCAGCATGGGACAGGGGAATTCAGGGGAGACCCAGTACTTC. This codes for CASSMGQGNSGETQYF.

The rearrangement joins TRBV4-1 to TRBJ1-4; D ambiguous. Per germline, CDR1 MGHRA and CDR2 YSYEKL. This CDR3 contains 14 residues. The V gene lost 4 bases and the J gene lost 6 bases, with 12 bases spanning the gap. CDR3 bases: TGCGCCAGCAGCCCAACCAGCTACGATGAAAAACTGTTTTTT. This translates into CASSPTSYDEKLFF.

This clone was found once. V usage is TRBV3-1 (or the pseudogene TRBV3-2) and J usage is TRBJ1-5, with a weak D call TRBD1 (5 bases). The CDR3 is made up of 16 amino acids. Germline V gives CDR1 LGHDT, CDR2 YNNKEL (reference sequence). Trimming cost V 3 bases and J 2 bases, with 14 bases left between them. For the CDR3, the DNA is TGTGCCAGCAGCCAGGACCTGGGGGACGGCAATCAGCCCCAGCATTTT. Encoded protein: CASSQDLGDGNQPQHF.

V gene TRBV5-6 combines with J gene TRBJ1-5; D gene ambiguous. The CDR3 consists of 14 residues. Germline CDR1 SGHDT, CDR2 YYEEEE. Trimming pared 3 bases from V and 7 bases from J, leaving 14 bases between. The CDR3: CASSWYKAGQPQHF. The CDR3 DNA reads TGTGCCAGCAGCTGGTACAAGGCGGGGCAGCCCCAGCATTTT.

V and J are TRBV10-3 and TRBJ2-7; D possibly corresponds to TRBD2 (6 bases). CDR1 is ENHRY and CDR2 is SYGVKD in the germline V gene. The CDR3 runs 15 residues. V gave up 4 bases and J gave up 7 bases, with 20 bases separating them. The DNA of the CDR3 is TGTGCCATCAGTGGGGGAGGATATCAAGACACGGAGCAGTACTTC. Protein sequence: CAISGGGYQDTEQYF.

This rearrangement joins TRBV6-5 to TRBJ2-7; 11 nucleotides line up with TRBD2. This CDR3 has 15 amino acids. Germline V lookup: CDR1 MNHEY, CDR2 SVGAGI. V was pared by 6 bases and J by 0 bases, with 4 bases of the junction left unmatched. The CDR3 loop is CASSPLAGASYEQYF. For the CDR3, the DNA is TGTGCCAGCAGCCCACTAGCGGGGGCCTCCTACGAGCAGTACTTC.

The genes are TRBV18 and TRBJ2-7; 7 bases are shared with TRBD2. With 2 bases clipped from V and 5 bases from J, the junction kept 12 bases outside the gene matches. Germline loops: CDR1 KGHSH, CDR2 LQKENI. The CDR3 has 16 amino acids. Here the CDR3 reads CASSPDIAGFRNEQYF. The CDR3 DNA reads TGTGCCAGCTCACCAGATATAGCGGGCTTTCGGAACGAGCAGTACTTC.

The CDR3 nucleotides are TGTGCCAGCAGGGAAACGGGACTCCGGAGCTCCTATAATTCACCCCTCCACTTT. It encodes CASRETGLRSSYNSPLHF. V gene TRBV6-1 combines with J gene TRBJ1-6, with D possibly matching TRBD1 (5 bases). Germline lookup yields CDR1 MNHNS and CDR2 SASEGT. This CDR3 has 18 residues. V lost 6 bases, J lost 0 bases, and 18 bases lay in between.

The chain carries TRBV18 and TRBJ1-1; D unclear. Per the germline V gene, CDR1 is KGHSH and CDR2 is LQKENI. The ends were cut back, 3 bases at V and 2 bases at J, with 7 bases in the middle. CDR3 length: 13 amino acids. DNA for the CDR3: TGTGCCAGCTCACCCTCAGTCAACACTGAAGCTTTCTTT. Protein sequence: CASSPSVNTEAFF. The full variable domain, in which reference TRBV18 and TRBJ1-1 provide the parts outside the CDR3, is NAGVMQNPRHLVRRRGQEARLRCSPMKGHSHVYWYRQLPEEGLKFMVYLQKENIIDESGMPKERFSAEFPKEGPSILRIQQVVRGDSAAYFCASSPSVNTEAFFGQGTRLTVV.

This CDR3 reads CASSGSDSSGYGYTF. CDR3 DNA sequence: TGTGCCAGTAGTGGTTCGGACAGCTCGGGCTATGGCTACACCTTC. This rearrangement joins TRBV19 to TRBJ1-2, with a possible D match to TRBD1 (6 bases). Germline assignment: CDR1 LNHDA and CDR2 SQIVND (reference sequence). V lost 5 bases to trimming and J lost 4 bases, with 17 bases between them. CDR3 length: 15 residues.

The chain carries TRBV5-4 and TRBJ2-6; D might be TRBD1 (6 bases). Looked up from germline, CDR1 is SGHNT and CDR2 is YYREEE (reference sequence). V was clipped by 4 bases and J by 0 bases, with 17 bases between them. The CDR3 has 18 residues. The CDR3 region has the DNA TGTGCCAGCAGCCAACCGGGACACGGAATCTCTGGGGCCAACGTCCTGACTTTC. It codes for CASSQPGHGISGANVLTF.

V is TRBV11-2 and J is TRBJ2-3; 10 nucleotides align to TRBD1. In germline, CDR1 is SGHAT, CDR2 FQNNGV. This CDR3 is 16 amino acids long. The ends lost 1 base at V and 3 bases at J; junction bases unmatched: 4. The CDR3 sequence is CASSLVGQGGTDTQYF. The CDR3 coding sequence is TGTGCCAGCAGCTTAGTCGGACAGGGGGGGACAGATACGCAGTATTTT.

This clone was observed once. The chain links TRBV19 to TRBJ1-2, with D perhaps matching TRBD1 (5 bases). Trimming took 7 bases from V and 3 from J, leaving 9 bases between them. Germline lookup yields CDR1 LNHDA and CDR2 SQIVND (reference sequence). This CDR3 region has 12 residues. CDR3 in amino acids: CASMARDYGYTF. The CDR3 DNA is TGTGCCAGTATGGCCAGGGACTATGGCTACACCTTC.

V gene TRBV18 combines with J gene TRBJ1-2, with no clear D. There are 14 residues in the CDR3. The germline V and J ends were trimmed by 3 bases and 9 bases, with 17 bases remaining between them. Germline V gene data show CDR1 as KGHSH and CDR2 as LQKENI. CDR3 sequence reads: CASSPPRRTGSYTF. In nucleotides, the CDR3 is TGTGCCAGCTCACCCCCGAGGAGGACCGGTAGCTACACCTTC.

V is TRBV13 and J is TRBJ2-3; no reliable D call. The CDR3 consists of 14 residues. V lost 3 bases to trimming and J lost 1 base, with 8 bases between them. The germline V gene encodes CDR1 PRHDT and CDR2 FYEKMQ (reference sequence). CDR3 coding DNA: TGTGCCAGCAGCTTCCCCCTCGGCACAGATACGCAGTATTTT. Its translation: CASSFPLGTDTQYF. Looking up the rest from reference TRBV13 and TRBJ2-3 gives the full variable domain: AAGVIQSPRHLIKEKRETATLKCYPIPRHDTVYWYQQGPGQDPQFLISFYEKMQSDKGSIPDRFSAQQFSDYHSELNMSSLELGDSALYFCASSFPLGTDTQYFGPGTRLTVL.

The gene calls are TRBV6-5 and TRBJ1-1, with TRBD1 as a possible D gene (5 bases). V gave up 0 bases and J gave up 9 bases, with 11 bases separating them. CDR3 length equals 13 residues. Germline CDR1 MNHEY, CDR2 SVGAGI. CDR3 region: CASSYSDSRQAFF. DNA of the CDR3: TGTGCCAGCAGTTACTCTGACAGTAGACAAGCTTTCTTT.

The chain joins TRBV24-1 to TRBJ2-2; D is uncertain. CDR1 KGHDR and CDR2 SFDVKD come from the germline V gene. The length of the CDR3 is 14 residues. The germline V and J ends were trimmed by 4 bases and 5 bases, with 10 bases remaining between them. The CDR3 DNA is TGTGCCACCAGTGAGGGATTGTGGACCGGGGAGCTGTTTTTT. Translating gives CATSEGLWTGELFF.

This clone came up once. The chain has TRBV30 and TRBJ2-5; 8 bases fit TRBD1. Germline V CDR1 and CDR2: GTSNPN, SVGIG (reference sequence). The CDR3 runs to 12 residues. The ends lost 5 bases at V and 7 bases at J; junction bases unmatched: 6. The CDR3 is CAWSQGVGTQYF. The CDR3 DNA follows: TGTGCCTGGTCACAGGGGGTTGGGACCCAGTACTTC.

The chain has TRBV5-1 and TRBJ1-3, with TRBD1 matching over 10 bases. The CDR3 is made up of 16 amino acids. Trimming at V came to 4 bases and at J to 4 bases, leaving 8 bases not matched to a gene. CDR1 and CDR2 (germline): SGHRS, YFSETQ. Written as DNA, the CDR3 is TGCGCCAGCAGCCCTCGGGACAGGGGAGAAGGAAACACCATATATTTT. Amino acids: CASSPRDRGEGNTIYF.

This clone was seen a single time. The same CDR3 also results from other DNA sequences found in this sample. The rearrangement links TRBV7-9 to TRBJ2-2; 8 positions match TRBD1. Looked up from germline, CDR1 is SEHNR and CDR2 is FQNEAQ (reference sequence). V dropped 0 bases and J dropped 4; count of bases not matched to a gene: 1. This CDR3 region has 15 residues. This CDR3 reads CASSLATGGTGELFF. The CDR3 DNA is TGTGCCAGCAGCTTAGCAACAGGGGGCACCGGGGAGCTGTTTTTT.

The table lists this clone with a count of one. The CDR3 coding sequence is TGTGCCAGCAGCAGTGAAGCTTTCTTT. As protein: CASSSEAFF. The V call is TRBV5-8, the J call TRBJ1-1; D is unclear. The CDR3 sequence is 9 residues long. Trimming stripped 4 bases from V and 7 bases from J, with 2 bases between. Germline V gives CDR1 SGHTS, CDR2 YDEGEE. The variable domain in full, completed from reference TRBV5-8 and TRBJ1-1, reads EAGVTQSPTHLIKTRGQQATLRCSPISGHTSVYWYQQALGLGLQFLLWYDEGEERNRGNFPPRFSGRQFPNYSSELNVNALELEDSALYLCASSSEAFFGQGTRLTVV.

The CDR3, as DNA: TGTGCCAGCAGCTTAGGGGGAGCGGGCTCCTACAATGAGCAGTTCTTC. It yields the protein CASSLGGAGSYNEQFF. The V gene is TRBV11-2, the J gene TRBJ2-1; D perhaps matches TRBD2 (6 bases). Germline-derived CDR1 and CDR2 are SGHAT and FQNNGV. This CDR3 is 16 amino acids long. Trimming pared 1 base from V and 0 bases from J, leaving 10 bases between.